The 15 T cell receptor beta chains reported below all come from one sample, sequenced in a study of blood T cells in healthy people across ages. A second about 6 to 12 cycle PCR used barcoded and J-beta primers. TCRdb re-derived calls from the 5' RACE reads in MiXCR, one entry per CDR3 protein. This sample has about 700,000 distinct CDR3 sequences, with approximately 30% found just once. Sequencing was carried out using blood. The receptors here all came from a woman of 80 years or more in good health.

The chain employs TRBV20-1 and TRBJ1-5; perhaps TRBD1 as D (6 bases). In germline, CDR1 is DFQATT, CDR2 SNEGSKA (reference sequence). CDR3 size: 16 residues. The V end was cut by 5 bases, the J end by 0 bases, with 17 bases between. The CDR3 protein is CSAVPGVANSNQPQHF. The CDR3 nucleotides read TGCAGTGCTGTGCCAGGGGTGGCAAATAGCAATCAGCCCCAGCATTTT.

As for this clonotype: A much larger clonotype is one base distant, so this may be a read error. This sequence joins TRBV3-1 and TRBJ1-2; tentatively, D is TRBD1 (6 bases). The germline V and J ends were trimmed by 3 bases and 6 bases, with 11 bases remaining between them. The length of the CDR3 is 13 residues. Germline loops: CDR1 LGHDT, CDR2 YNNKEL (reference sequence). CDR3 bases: TGTGCCAGCAGCCACGGACAGTCCGATGGCTACACCTTC. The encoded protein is CASSHGQSDGYTF.

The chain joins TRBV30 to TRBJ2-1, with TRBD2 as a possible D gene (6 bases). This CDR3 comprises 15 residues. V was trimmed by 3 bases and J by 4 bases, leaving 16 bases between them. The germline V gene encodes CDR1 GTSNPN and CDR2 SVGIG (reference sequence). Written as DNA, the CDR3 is TGTGCCTGGAGCCCTAGGGCGGGACCTTACAATGAGCAGTTCTTC. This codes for CAWSPRAGPYNEQFF.

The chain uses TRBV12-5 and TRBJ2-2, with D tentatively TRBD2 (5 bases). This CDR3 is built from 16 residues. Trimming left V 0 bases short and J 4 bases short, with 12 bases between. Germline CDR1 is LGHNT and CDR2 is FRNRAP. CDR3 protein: CASGLVRPEGTGELFF. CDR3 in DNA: TGTGCTAGTGGTTTGGTACGGCCAGAGGGCACCGGGGAGCTGTTTTTT.

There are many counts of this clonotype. CDR3 nucleotides: TGCGCCAGCAGCGCGGATCAGGGGGCCCCAGATACGCAGTATTTT. Translating gives CASSADQGAPDTQYF. The chain carries TRBV5-1 and TRBJ2-3; TRBD1 aligns across 8 bases. The CDR3 is 15 amino acids. CDR1 SGHRS and CDR2 YFSETQ come from the germline V gene. With 4 bases clipped from V and 4 bases from J, the junction kept 8 bases outside the gene matches.

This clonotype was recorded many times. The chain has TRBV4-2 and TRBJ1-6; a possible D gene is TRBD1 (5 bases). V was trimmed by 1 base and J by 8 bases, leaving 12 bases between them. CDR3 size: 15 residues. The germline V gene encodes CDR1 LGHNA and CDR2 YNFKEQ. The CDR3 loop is CASSQAGDLDSPLHF. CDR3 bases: TGTGCCAGCAGCCAAGCGGGGGATCTTGATTCACCCCTCCACTTT.

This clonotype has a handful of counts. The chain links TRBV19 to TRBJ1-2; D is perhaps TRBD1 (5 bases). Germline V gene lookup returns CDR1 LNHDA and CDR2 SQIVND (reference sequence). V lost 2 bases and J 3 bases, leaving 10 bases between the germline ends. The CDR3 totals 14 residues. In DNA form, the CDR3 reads TGTGCCAGTAGTATACAACGAGGGGACTATGGCTACACCTTC. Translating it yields CASSIQRGDYGYTF.

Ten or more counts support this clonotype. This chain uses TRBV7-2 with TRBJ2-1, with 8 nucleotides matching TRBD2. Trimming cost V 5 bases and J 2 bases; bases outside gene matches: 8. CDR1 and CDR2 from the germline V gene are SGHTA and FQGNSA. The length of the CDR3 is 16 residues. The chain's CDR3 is CASSQISGVPYNEQFF. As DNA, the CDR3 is TGTGCCAGCAGCCAAATTAGCGGGGTTCCCTACAATGAGCAGTTCTTC.

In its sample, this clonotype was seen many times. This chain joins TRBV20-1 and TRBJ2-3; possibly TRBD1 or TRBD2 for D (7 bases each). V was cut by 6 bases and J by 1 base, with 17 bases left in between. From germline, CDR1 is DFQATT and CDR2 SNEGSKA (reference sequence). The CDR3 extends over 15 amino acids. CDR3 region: CSARGSAGGTDTQYF. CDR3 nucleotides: TGCAGTGCCAGGGGGTCTGCGGGGGGCACAGATACGCAGTATTTT.

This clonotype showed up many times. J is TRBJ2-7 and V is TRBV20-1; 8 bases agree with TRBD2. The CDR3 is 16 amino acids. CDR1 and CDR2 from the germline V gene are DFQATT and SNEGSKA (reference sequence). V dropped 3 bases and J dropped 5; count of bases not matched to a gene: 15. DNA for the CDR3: TGCAGTGCTAGGGGCGGGGAGTCTAGCGGGTTCAACGAGCAGTACTTC. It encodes CSARGGESSGFNEQYF.

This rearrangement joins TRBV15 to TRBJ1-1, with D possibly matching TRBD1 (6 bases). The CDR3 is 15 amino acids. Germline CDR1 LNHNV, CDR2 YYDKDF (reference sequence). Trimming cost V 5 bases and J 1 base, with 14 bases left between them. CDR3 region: CATSALQGSNTEAFF. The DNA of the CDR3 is TGTGCCACCAGCGCATTACAGGGCTCGAACACTGAAGCTTTCTTT.

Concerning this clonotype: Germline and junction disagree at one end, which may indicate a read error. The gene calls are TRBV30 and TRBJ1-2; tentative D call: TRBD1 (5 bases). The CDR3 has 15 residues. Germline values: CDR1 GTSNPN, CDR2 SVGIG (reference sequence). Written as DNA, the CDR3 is TGTGCCTGGAGTGGGATTGGGGCGCTGGACTATGACTACATCTTC. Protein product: CAWSGIGALDYDYIF.

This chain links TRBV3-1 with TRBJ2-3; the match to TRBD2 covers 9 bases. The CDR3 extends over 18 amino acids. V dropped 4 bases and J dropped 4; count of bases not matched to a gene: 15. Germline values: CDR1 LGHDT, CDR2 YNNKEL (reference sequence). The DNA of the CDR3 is TGTGCCAGCAGCCGAAACAGCCCGGTCCTAGCGGGGTCAGATACGCAGTATTTT. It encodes CASSRNSPVLAGSDTQYF.

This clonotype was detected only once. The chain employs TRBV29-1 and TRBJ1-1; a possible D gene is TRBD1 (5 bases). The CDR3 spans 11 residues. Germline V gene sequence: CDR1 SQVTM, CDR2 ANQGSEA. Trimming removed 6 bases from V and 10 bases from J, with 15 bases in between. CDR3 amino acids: CSVGDGATAFF. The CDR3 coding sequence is TGCAGCGTAGGAGACGGGGCAACAGCTTTCTTT.

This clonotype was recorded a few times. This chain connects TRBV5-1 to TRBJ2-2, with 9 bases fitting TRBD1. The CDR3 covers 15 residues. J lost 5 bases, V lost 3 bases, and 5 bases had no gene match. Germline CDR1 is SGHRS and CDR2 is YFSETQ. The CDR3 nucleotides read TGCGCCAGCAGCTACACCGGGACAGGGACCGGGGAGCTGTTTTTT. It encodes CASSYTGTGTGELFF.